The present TCR beta chain was sequenced within a study of blood T cell repertoires in COVID-19. Overall study: Samples taken during acute and convalescent COVID-19 were collected in the United States, Italy and Spain. The analysed material was cDNA or gDNA that came from T cells, B-cell-depleted T cells, or PBMCs.

CDR3 length equals 14 residues. Germline V gives CDR1 SGHTA, CDR2 FQGNSA. The V end was cut by 5 bases, the J end by 0 bases, with 8 bases between. The authors' processing: Reference gene primer amplification yielded estimated nucleated cell counts. Repertoires were generated with immunoSEQ multiplex PCR, while TCRdb's copy carries only in-frame clones and drops some. That table is the source of V, J and clone size, and D and trimming were worked out from the DNA. Altogether some 150,000 clones are present, about four fifths being singletons, with the ten largest covering roughly 3%. The gene calls are TRBV7-2 and TRBJ1-5, with D unresolved. Sequenced sample: peripheral blood. The sequence was collected from an elderly woman with acute or convalescent COVID-19. This CDR3 reads CASSAVNSNQPQHF. The CDR3 DNA reads as TGTGCCAGCAGCGCGGTCAATAGCAATCAGCCCCAGCATTTT.